The sequence of this T cell receptor (beta chain) was determined in a study of T-cell reconstitution after alpha-beta-depleted transplantation in children. Germline V gene sequence: CDR1 SGHAT, CDR2 FQDESV (reference sequence). The CDR3 is made up of 11 amino acids. Trimming cost V 3 bases and J 9 bases, with 6 bases left between them. As it was prepared, the TCRbeta library received unique molecular identifiers. TCRdb re-analysed the PCR reads in MiXCR, keeping a single row per CDR3 protein. This sample has 200,000 to 250,000 distinct CDR3 sequences, with roughly 9% found just once. This clonotype was picked up a small number of times.

The chain links TRBV11-1 to TRBJ2-1, with D hard to call. This receptor was taken from a human donor who donated a stem cell graft to a child with acute lymphoblastic leukemia. The specimen was PBMCs from the stem cell graft donor, collected from the stem cell graft. The CDR3, as DNA: TGTGCCAGCAGCTTTAGCCGTGAGCAGTTCTTC. It codes for CASSFSREQFF.